What follows are 20 T cell receptor beta chains derived from one specimen sequenced in a study of blood T cell repertoires in COVID-19. Profiling relied on immunoSEQ multiplex PCR, and the TCRdb table lists in-frame clones only, not all of them. The sample records about 190,000 clones, 70% to 90% being singletons. Source material: peripheral blood. All receptors derive from a man aged 25-45 years with acute or convalescent COVID-19.

This clone was seen only a few times. V usage is TRBV5-4 and J usage is TRBJ1-3, with D possibly matching TRBD1 (6 bases). With 4 bases removed from V and 4 bases from J, the gap between germline ends came to 12 bases. This CDR3 comprises 14 residues. Germline loops: CDR1 SGHNT, CDR2 YYREEE (reference sequence). The CDR3 loop is CASSPQGLGNTIYF. The CDR3 coding sequence is TGTGCCAGCAGCCCGCAGGGGTTAGGAAACACCATATATTTT.

The chain uses TRBV10-3 and TRBJ1-1; no clear D gene. V was clipped by 6 bases and J by 6 bases, with 17 bases between them. The CDR3 totals 14 residues. Germline V CDR1 and CDR2: ENHRY, SYGVKD. The CDR3 nucleotides read TGTGCCATCAGCTCTAGTCCTGGAAGCGCTGAAGCTTTCTTT. Translated: CAISSSPGSAEAFF.

The chain joins TRBV5-1 to TRBJ2-3; 7 bases are a match to TRBD2. Per the germline V gene, CDR1 is SGHRS and CDR2 is YFSETQ. The J segment lost 0 bases and the V segment lost 0 bases, leaving 4 bases of the junction unmatched. The CDR3 length is 16 residues. The CDR3 DNA is TGCGCCAGCAGCTTGGTGGGTAGCGGGAGCACAGATACGCAGTATTTT. Amino acids: CASSLVGSGSTDTQYF.

The chain recombines TRBV7-9 with TRBJ1-6; TRBD1 is a possible D gene (5 bases). CDR3 length equals 14 residues. From germline, CDR1 is SEHNR and CDR2 FQNEAQ (reference sequence). V lost 3 bases and J lost 6, with 9 bases in between. The CDR3, as DNA: TGTGCCAGCAGCTTTGCAGGGTTTAATTCACCCCTCCACTTT. Translating gives CASSFAGFNSPLHF.

V gene TRBV14 combines with J gene TRBJ2-7; possible D gene TRBD1, 5 bases. There are 13 residues in the CDR3. Trimming removed 4 bases from V and 2 bases from J, with 9 bases in between. Germline CDR1 SGHDN, CDR2 FVKESK. CDR3 loop: CASSPYRPYEQYF. The CDR3, as DNA: TGTGCCAGCAGCCCCTACAGGCCCTACGAGCAGTACTTC.

The chain carries TRBV2 and TRBJ2-3; 7 nucleotides align to TRBD1. Losses at the gene ends were 7 bases for V and 4 bases for J; bases not matched to a gene: 8. Germline CDR1 and CDR2: SNHLY and FYNNEI. The length of the CDR3 is 14 residues. In DNA, the CDR3 is TGTGCCAGCAATCCGACAGGGTTTGCAGATACGCAGTATTTT. This translates into CASNPTGFADTQYF.

The chain uses TRBV5-4 and TRBJ1-2, with TRBD1 matching over 9 bases. The CDR3 sequence is 19 residues long. Trimming cost V 0 bases and J 3 bases; bases outside gene matches: 15. The germline gives CDR1 SGHNT, CDR2 YYREEE (reference sequence). The CDR3 here is CASSLGAGTGFFLDYGYTF. The CDR3 coding sequence is TGTGCCAGCAGCTTGGGGGCCGGGACAGGGTTTTTTTTGGACTATGGCTACACCTTC.

This clone was seen only once. V usage is TRBV18 and J usage is TRBJ1-3; 7 positions match TRBD1. The J segment lost 11 bases and the V segment lost 3 bases, leaving 16 bases of the junction unmatched. The CDR3 has 16 amino acids. Looked up from germline, CDR1 is KGHSH and CDR2 is LQKENI. CDR3 protein: CASSPGQPFPGTSIYF. CDR3 nucleotides: TGTGCCAGCTCACCGGGACAGCCCTTCCCTGGAACGTCCATATATTTT.

This clone has just one count. The CDR3 reads CASSENRGSYNEQFF. CDR3 nucleotide sequence: TGTGCCAGCAGTGAGAACAGGGGGTCCTACAATGAGCAGTTCTTC. The chain uses TRBV2 and TRBJ2-1; 8 nucleotides agree with TRBD1. Germline V gives CDR1 SNHLY, CDR2 FYNNEI. The CDR3 is 15 amino acids. V shed 3 bases and J 1 base; nucleotides not matched to a gene: 2.

The chain recombines TRBV27 with TRBJ1-2, with D possibly being TRBD1 (5 bases). The ends were cut back, 9 bases at V and 4 bases at J, with 9 bases in the middle. This CDR3 comprises 11 residues. Germline V gene data show CDR1 as MNHEY and CDR2 as SMNVEV (reference sequence). The CDR3 nucleotides are TGTGCCAGGGGGCCCTCCTATGGCTACACCTTC. This gives the protein CARGPSYGYTF.

This clone was picked up one time. The chain combines TRBV3-1 (or the pseudogene TRBV3-2) with TRBJ1-2; no clear D gene. The CDR3 has 17 residues. Deletions cut 1 base from V and 0 bases from J, with 15 bases between. Germline CDR1 LGHDT, CDR2 YNNKEL (reference sequence). CDR3 sequence (DNA): TGTGCCAGCAGCCAAGGCTCCGGCTTCGGGGCTAACTATGGCTACACCTTC. This codes for CASSQGSGFGANYGYTF.

The genes are TRBV29-1 and TRBJ1-5; D not certain. From germline, CDR1 is SQVTM and CDR2 ANQGSEA. The CDR3 has 13 amino acids. Trimming left V 5 bases short and J 0 bases short, with 8 bases between. CDR3 sequence reads: CSVLVGSNQPQHF. Here the CDR3 DNA reads TGCAGCGTTTTAGTCGGTAGCAATCAGCCCCAGCATTTT.

The chain couples TRBV3-1 (or the pseudogene TRBV3-2) to TRBJ2-1, with D maybe TRBD2 (6 bases). CDR1 and CDR2 from the germline V gene are LGHDT and YNNKEL (reference sequence). CDR3 length: 19 amino acids. V was pared by 0 bases and J by 6 bases, with 24 bases between. The CDR3 is CASSQDHPYGAGLSNEQFF. In DNA form, the CDR3 reads TGTGCCAGCAGCCAAGATCACCCCTATGGAGCGGGCCTAAGCAATGAGCAGTTCTTC.

The V and J genes are TRBV19 and TRBJ2-7, with 9 bases matching TRBD2. Germline loops: CDR1 LNHDA, CDR2 SQIVND (reference sequence). The V and J ends lost 5 bases and 4 bases, in that order; junction bases with no gene match: 12. This CDR3 is built from 16 residues. CDR3: CASSRRRSGSFYEQYF. The CDR3 nucleotides are TGTGCCAGTAGTCGTCGCCGTAGCGGGAGTTTTTACGAGCAGTACTTC. Complete variable domain (other parts from reference TRBV19 and TRBJ2-7): DGGITQSPKYLFRKEGQNVTLSCEQNLNHDAMYWYRQDPGQGLRLIYYSQIVNDFQKGDIAEGYSVSREKKESFPLTVTSAQKNPTAFYLCASSRRRSGSFYEQYFGPGTRLTVT.

This clone occurred once. The V call is TRBV5-6, the J call TRBJ2-7; 7 bases fit TRBD1. CDR1 SGHDT and CDR2 YYEEEE come from the germline V gene. V trimming: 4 bases; J trimming: 5 bases; junction bases outside the gene matches: 6. The CDR3 length is 13 residues. CDR3 nucleotides: TGTGCCAGCAGCCCGGACAGGACCGACGAGCAGTACTTC. It encodes CASSPDRTDEQYF.

The rearrangement links TRBV2 to TRBJ1-1, with no clear D. This CDR3 has 12 residues. In germline, CDR1 is SNHLY, CDR2 FYNNEI. V gave up 7 bases and J gave up 6 bases, with 12 bases separating them. CDR3 residues: CASKAGWSEAFF. The CDR3 DNA reads as TGTGCCAGCAAGGCAGGCTGGTCTGAAGCTTTCTTT.

This chain connects TRBV9 to TRBJ1-4, with 8 positions matching TRBD1. J gave up 7 bases and V 1 base, and 15 bases lay outside the gene matches. Germline CDR1 and CDR2: SGDLS and YYNGEE. The CDR3 sequence is 18 residues long. In DNA form, the CDR3 reads TGTGCCAGCAGCGTATCCGTGAGCGTGGACAGGGACGGTGAAAAACTGTTTTTT. Translating gives CASSVSVSVDRDGEKLFF.

The chain couples TRBV9 to TRBJ1-4, with a possible D match to TRBD1 (5 bases). This CDR3 is built from 14 residues. Germline-derived CDR1 and CDR2 are SGDLS and YYNGEE. Trimming left V 3 bases short and J 3 bases short, with 9 bases between. In DNA, the CDR3 is TGTGCCAGCAGCGCCCGACAGTCTAATGAAAAACTGTTTTTT. Protein: CASSARQSNEKLFF.

The sample holds one count of this clone. The chain employs TRBV12-3 or TRBV12-4 and TRBJ1-1; no clear D. This CDR3 contains 13 residues. The V end was cut by 1 base, the J end by 4 bases, with 7 bases between. This CDR3 is CASSLGPGTEAFF. CDR3 nucleotides: TGTGCCAGCAGTTTAGGCCCGGGCACTGAAGCTTTCTTT.

J is TRBJ2-1 and V is TRBV6-5; D is unclear. Germline V gene data show CDR1 as MNHEY and CDR2 as SVGAGI. The CDR3 covers 13 residues. V lost 7 bases, J lost 5 bases, and 12 bases lay in between. The CDR3 reads CASTLENNNEQFF. For the CDR3, the DNA is TGTGCCAGCACCCTTGAGAATAACAATGAGCAGTTCTTC.